Each of the 27 T cell receptor beta chains below was sequenced from the same sample in a study of coeliac disease. The data were produced by immunoSEQ multiplex PCR, yet TCRdb's version contains in-frame clones alone and is incomplete. The repertoire holds 2,300 or so clones, with 66% as singletons. The source material was lamina propria lymphocytes from the gut. The receptors were gathered from a woman aged 65 to 85 with celiac disease on a gluten-free diet.

The rearrangement links TRBV2 to TRBJ1-6, with TRBD1 matching 7 bases. Unmatched junction bases numbered 8, after V lost 6 bases and J lost 6 bases. The CDR3 totals 15 residues. The germline V gene has CDR1 SNHLY and CDR2 FYNNEI. CDR3 nucleotides: TGTGCCAGCAGACGGACAGGCCTAACTAATTCACCCCTCCACTTT. Its translation is CASRRTGLTNSPLHF.

V is TRBV19 and J is TRBJ2-3; 11 nucleotides agree with TRBD2. This CDR3 has 15 residues. The V and J ends lost 8 bases and 7 bases, in that order; junction bases with no gene match: 11. The germline CDR1 and CDR2 sequences are LNHDA and SQIVND (reference sequence). CDR3 amino acids: CASQTSGTAQNTQYF. In nucleotides, the CDR3 is TGTGCCAGTCAGACTAGCGGGACTGCACAGAATACGCAGTATTTT. Drawing the rest from reference TRBV19 and TRBJ2-3, the complete variable domain is DGGITQSPKYLFRKEGQNVTLSCEQNLNHDAMYWYRQDPGQGLRLIYYSQIVNDFQKGDIAEGYSVSREKKESFPLTVTSAQKNPTAFYLCASQTSGTAQNTQYFGPGTRLTVL.

This CDR3 reads CASSGGGYYEQYF. The CDR3 bases are TGCGCCAGCAGTGGAGGTGGTTACTACGAGCAGTACTTC. The chain employs TRBV10-2 and TRBJ2-7; D is unresolved. V was trimmed by 4 bases and J by 3 bases, leaving 10 bases between them. CDR1 and CDR2 (germline): WSHSY, SAAADI. The CDR3 spans 13 residues.

This chain connects TRBV5-6 to TRBJ2-3; D is unclear. V lost 1 base, J lost 1 base, and 16 bases lay in between. The CDR3 covers 17 residues. The germline V gene encodes CDR1 SGHDT and CDR2 YYEEEE. CDR3 loop: CASSLLCVTACTDTQYF. In DNA, the CDR3 is TGTGCCAGCAGCTTGTTATGCGTTACTGCCTGCACAGATACGCAGTATTTT.

This clone was seen a handful of times. The chain carries TRBV11-2 and TRBJ1-1; TRBD1 matches 7 bases. This CDR3 has 12 amino acids. Germline V gene lookup returns CDR1 SGHAT and CDR2 FQNNGV. V shed 3 bases and J 9 bases; nucleotides not matched to a gene: 4. DNA for the CDR3: TGTGCCAGCAGCTTGGGACAGCAACAAGCTTTCTTT. Its translation: CASSLGQQQAFF.

The chain carries TRBV7-3 and TRBJ2-3, with D perhaps TRBD2 (7 bases). V lost 5 bases to trimming and J lost 3 bases, with 18 bases between them. The V gene's germline CDR1 is SGHTA and CDR2 FQGTGA. CDR3 size: 16 residues. CDR3 residues: CASSLQGGGGTDTQYF. CDR3 DNA sequence: TGTGCCAGCAGCCTTCAGGGAGGGGGAGGTACAGATACGCAGTATTTT. Supplemented by reference TRBV7-3 and TRBJ2-3, the full variable domain reads GAGVSQTPSNKVTEKGKYVELRCDPISGHTALYWYRQSLGQGPEFLIYFQGTGAADDSGLPNDRFFAVRPEGSVSTLKIQRTERGDSAVYLCASSLQGGGGTDTQYFGPGTRLTVL.

The chain links TRBV9 to TRBJ1-2; 10 nucleotides match TRBD1. J lost 4 bases, V lost 3 bases, and 9 bases had no gene match. Germline loops: CDR1 SGDLS, CDR2 YYNGEE. The CDR3 extends over 16 amino acids. DNA for the CDR3: TGTGCCAGCAGCGGATGGGTCCGGACAGGGGGCTATGGCTACACCTTC. Residues: CASSGWVRTGGYGYTF.

V usage is TRBV6-1 and J usage is TRBJ1-5, with 7 bases matching TRBD1. In germline, CDR1 is MNHNS, CDR2 SASEGT. This CDR3 has 14 residues. V lost 1 base, J lost 9 bases, and 6 bases stayed unmatched. The CDR3 bases are TGTGCCAGCAGTGAAGACAAGGGGGCGAGGCCCCAGCATTTT. Translation: CASSEDKGARPQHF.

Notes on this clone: This sample also contains other DNA sequences that code for the same CDR3. This chain joins TRBV29-1 and TRBJ1-5; 7 bases fit TRBD1. Germline V gene sequence: CDR1 SQVTM, CDR2 ANQGSEA. Trimming removed 6 bases from V and 10 bases from J; junction bases left unmatched: 12. CDR3 length equals 13 residues. The CDR3 is CSVSRGFNQPQHF. CDR3 coding DNA: TGCAGCGTAAGCAGGGGGTTCAACCAACCCCAGCATTTT.

The chain is built from TRBV30 and TRBJ1-1, with D perhaps matching TRBD1 (5 bases). V lost 2 bases, J lost 5 bases, and 12 bases lay in between. The length of the CDR3 is 13 residues. Germline lookup yields CDR1 GTSNPN and CDR2 SVGIG (reference sequence). The CDR3 region is CAWSRGGWTEAFF. The CDR3 DNA reads as TGTGCCTGGAGTCGCGGGGGATGGACTGAAGCTTTCTTT.

This chain uses TRBV5-1 with TRBJ1-1, with TRBD1 as a possible D gene (5 bases). With 1 base removed from V and 2 bases from J, the gap between germline ends came to 12 bases. This CDR3 is 15 amino acids long. Per the germline V gene, CDR1 is SGHRS and CDR2 is YFSETQ. CDR3 bases: TGCGCCAGCAGCTTGTTTGGCGGGGGTAACACTGAAGCTTTCTTT. Protein: CASSLFGGGNTEAFF.

This clone was observed a handful of times. The genes are TRBV7-9 and TRBJ1-3; TRBD1 is a possible D gene (5 bases). Per the germline V gene, CDR1 is SEHNR and CDR2 is FQNEAQ (reference sequence). The V end was cut by 5 bases, the J end by 1 base, with 21 bases between. The CDR3 runs to 18 residues. CDR3 sequence reads: CASSTGHSTKGSGNTIYF. CDR3 nucleotide sequence: TGTGCCAGCAGCACAGGACATTCTACCAAGGGATCTGGAAACACCATATATTTT.

The CDR3 DNA follows: TGTGCCAGCAGCCAGGGATGGTCAGGGGATGTCAATCAGCCCCAGCATTTT. This codes for CASSQGWSGDVNQPQHF. The chain has TRBV14 and TRBJ1-5; D perhaps matches TRBD1 (6 bases). Germline V CDR1 and CDR2: SGHDN, FVKESK. The CDR3 runs 17 residues. Deletions cut 3 bases from V and 3 bases from J, with 18 bases between.

This clone was detected only a few times. This chain joins TRBV13 and TRBJ2-1; 7 bases are a match to TRBD2. Per germline, CDR1 PRHDT and CDR2 FYEKMQ (reference sequence). J was trimmed by 9 bases and V by 8 bases; bases with no gene match: 10. CDR3 length: 13 residues. CDR3 loop: CASQTRGVVEQFF. The CDR3 DNA is TGTGCCAGCCAAACACGGGGGGTCGTTGAGCAGTTCTTC.

The rearrangement uses TRBV18 and TRBJ1-1; D is possibly TRBD1 (5 bases). This CDR3 is 16 amino acids long. The ends were cut back, 0 bases at V and 0 bases at J, with 11 bases in the middle. Germline V lookup: CDR1 KGHSH, CDR2 LQKENI. The CDR3 DNA is TGTGCCAGCTCACCACCGAGGGGAGGGATGAACACTGAAGCTTTCTTT. Translating it yields CASSPPRGGMNTEAFF.

This chain joins TRBV7-2 and TRBJ2-1; tentatively, D is TRBD2 (6 bases). Germline values: CDR1 SGHTA, CDR2 FQGNSA. This CDR3 spans 15 amino acids. V lost 7 bases and J lost 8, with 21 bases in between. The CDR3 nucleotides are TGTGCCAGCACCCCTCAGGGTAGCGGCTTGTATGAGCAGTTCTTC. Translating gives CASTPQGSGLYEQFF.

This chain connects TRBV2 to TRBJ2-1; maybe TRBD2 (6 bases). Trimming took off 5 bases at V and 12 bases at J, with 17 bases between the two ends. This CDR3 spans 13 amino acids. Germline CDR1 reads SNHLY; CDR2 reads FYNNEI. CDR3 coding DNA: TGTGCCAGCAGTCCCGGGAGCCAGGTCCGGCAGTTCTTC. It is translated as CASSPGSQVRQFF.

By its share, this clone is medium-sized. This chain links TRBV4-1 with TRBJ2-7; 11 nucleotides agree with TRBD2. Germline assignment: CDR1 MGHRA and CDR2 YSYEKL. After removal of 0 bases from V and 6 bases from J, the junction contained 7 bases not matched to a gene. This CDR3 contains 16 residues. CDR3 bases: TGCGCCAGCAGCCAAGAGGCCCAGCTAGCGGGGGGCGAGCAGTACTTC. It encodes CASSQEAQLAGGEQYF.

The chain recombines TRBV29-1 with TRBJ2-7; a possible D gene is TRBD1 (6 bases). This CDR3 spans 12 amino acids. Per germline, CDR1 SQVTM and CDR2 ANQGSEA. The V gene lost 6 bases and the J gene lost 1 base, with 10 bases spanning the gap. The CDR3 region is CSVIGTSYEQYF. The CDR3 bases are TGCAGCGTGATCGGGACATCCTACGAGCAGTACTTC.

This sequence joins TRBV6-5 and TRBJ1-2; TRBD1 might be the D (6 bases). This CDR3 is built from 12 residues. Germline V gene data show CDR1 as MNHEY and CDR2 as SVGAGI. Trimming shortened V by 5 bases and J by 8 bases, and 12 bases separated the two germline ends. CDR3 in DNA: TGTGCCAGCAGTCAACAGGGTGGAGGCTACACCTTC. This sequence encodes CASSQQGGGYTF.

This clone was seen a handful of times. This rearrangement joins TRBV20-1 to TRBJ1-2; D ambiguous. The CDR3 loop spans 11 amino acids. The germline CDR1 and CDR2 sequences are DFQATT and SNEGSKA (reference sequence). V shed 3 bases and J shed 8 bases, with 10 bases lying between them. The CDR3 loop is CSASTSEGYTF. CDR3 DNA: TGCAGTGCTAGTACCTCCGAGGGCTACACCTTC.

The rearrangement links TRBV11-2 to TRBJ1-4; 8 nucleotides align to TRBD1. CDR3 length equals 14 residues. The ends lost 1 base at V and 7 bases at J; junction bases unmatched: 2. The germline CDR1 and CDR2 sequences are SGHAT and FQNNGV. CDR3 sequence: CASSLAGGGEKLFF. CDR3 DNA sequence: TGTGCCAGCAGCTTAGCAGGGGGCGGTGAAAAACTGTTTTTT.

This clone was picked up one time. J is TRBJ2-1 and V is TRBV14; D is ambiguous. There are 15 residues in the CDR3. Deletions cut 0 bases from V and 3 bases from J, with 9 bases between. Germline CDR1 SGHDN, CDR2 FVKESK. This CDR3 reads CASSQEVTYYNEQFF. CDR3 coding DNA: TGTGCCAGCAGCCAAGAGGTGACTTACTACAATGAGCAGTTCTTC.

In this sample, this clone turned up a few times. V is TRBV4-2 and J is TRBJ1-1; D unresolved. Germline loops: CDR1 LGHNA, CDR2 YNFKEQ. V dropped 0 bases and J dropped 4 bases, with 15 bases sitting between them. CDR3 length: 16 residues. The CDR3 sequence is CASSQEVPGWGTEAFF. The CDR3 DNA reads as TGTGCCAGCAGCCAAGAGGTCCCGGGGTGGGGCACTGAAGCTTTCTTT.

This sequence joins TRBV6-6 and TRBJ1-1; TRBD1 might be the D (5 bases). Germline CDR1 is MNHNY and CDR2 is SVGAGI (reference sequence). This CDR3 region has 14 residues. V was pared by 6 bases and J by 5 bases, with 16 bases between. This CDR3 reads CASRAMTVGTEAFF. CDR3 sequence (DNA): TGTGCCAGCAGGGCGATGACAGTAGGGACTGAAGCTTTCTTT.

V gene TRBV7-2 combines with J gene TRBJ2-7; TRBD1 matches at 9 bases. V dropped 1 base and J dropped 4; count of bases not matched to a gene: 5. The CDR3 extends over 15 amino acids. CDR1 and CDR2 (germline): SGHTA, FQGNSA. Written as DNA, the CDR3 is TGTGCCAGCAGCTTAGTGCCGGGACAGGGTTACGAGCAGTACGTC. It yields the protein CASSLVPGQGYEQYV.

The chain joins TRBV18 to TRBJ2-5, with a weak D call TRBD2 (6 bases). Germline CDR1 KGHSH, CDR2 LQKENI. This CDR3 has 16 residues. V gave up 0 bases and J gave up 7 bases, with 18 bases separating them. The CDR3 DNA follows: TGTGCCAGCTCACCACCGACACTGACTGGCGGGACGACCCAGTACTTC. Translated, it gives CASSPPTLTGGTTQYF.